A selection of T cell receptor beta chains follows, all from one sample in a study of beta chain features in type 1 diabetes. Libraries were prepared by immunoSEQ multiplex PCR; TCRdb keeps only in-frame clonotypes and omits some of them. Seen here are a few hundred thousand clones, 15% to 20% observed once, and the top ten hold approximately 0.086%. The sample taken for sequencing was naive CD4+ T cells from blood. These receptors were taken from a man aged 25 to 40 with type 1 diabetes. Both conserved end residues are part of each CDR3. A D gene is named only where the DNA matches it firmly. Rows may omit the clone size; those that give it use once, few, many or a size class.

D: NA; size: NA; V: TRBV2; J: TRBJ2-5; CDR3: CASSVETQYF; DNA: TGTGCCAGCAGTGTGGAGACCCAGTACTTC
D: NA; size: once; V: TRBV7-6; J: TRBJ2-5; CDR3: CASSRGLTQETQYF; DNA: TGTGCCAGCAGCCGGGGACTGACACAAGAGACCCAGTACTTC
D: TRBD1; size: few; V: TRBV25-1; J: TRBJ2-3; CDR3: CASSPRQGETQYF; DNA: TGTGCCAGCAGTCCCCGACAGGGAGAGACGCAGTATTTT
D: NA; size: NA; V: TRBV18; J: TRBJ1-1; CDR3: CASSPNGGASDTEAFF; DNA: TGTGCCAGCTCACCAAATGGGGGGGCCAGCGACACTGAAGCTTTCTTT
D: NA; size: NA; V: TRBV27; J: TRBJ1-5; CDR3: CASSPPGAPGPQHF; DNA: TGTGCCAGCAGTCCGCCGGGCGCCCCGGGGCCCCAGCATTTT
D: NA; size: NA; V: TRBV7-9; J: TRBJ2-7; CDR3: CASSLVRGNSYEQYF; DNA: TGTGCCAGCAGCTTAGTGAGGGGGAACTCCTACGAGCAGTACTTC
D: TRBD2; size: NA; V: TRBV6-1; J: TRBJ2-3; CDR3: CASSEWAGGSRTQYF; DNA: TGTGCCAGCAGTGAATGGGCGGGAGGCTCCCGGACGCAGTATTTT
D: NA; size: NA; V: TRBV30; J: TRBJ2-1; CDR3: CAWSKELQWYNEQFF; DNA: TGTGCCTGGAGTAAGGAACTACAGTGGTACAATGAGCAGTTCTTC
D: NA; size: few; V: TRBV29-1; J: TRBJ1-1; CDR3: CSVGSPGGMNTEAFF; DNA: TGCAGCGTTGGGAGTCCCGGCGGAATGAACACTGAAGCTTTCTTT
D: NA; size: few; V: TRBV9; J: TRBJ2-3; CDR3: CASSVSGDTQYF; DNA: TGTGCCAGCAGCGTCAGCGGGGATACGCAGTATTTT
D: NA; size: NA; V: TRBV29-1; J: TRBJ1-1; CDR3: CSVDRGLDTEAFF; DNA: TGCAGCGTTGATCGGGGGTTGGACACTGAAGCTTTCTTT
D: TRBD2; size: NA; V: TRBV7-9; J: TRBJ2-7; CDR3: CASSLQSGRATSYEQYF; DNA: TGTGCCAGCAGCTTACAGAGCGGGAGGGCAACGTCCTACGAGCAGTACTTC
D: NA; size: NA; V: TRBV7-2; J: TRBJ2-5; CDR3: CASSPLGETQYF; DNA: TGTGCCAGCAGCCCCCTAGGGGAGACCCAGTACTTC
D: NA; size: few; V: TRBV20-1; J: TRBJ2-7; CDR3: CSASEIYEQYF; DNA: TGCAGTGCTAGCGAGATATACGAGCAGTACTTC
D: NA; size: few; V: TRBV7-6; J: TRBJ2-1; CDR3: CASSSRWGLNEQFF; DNA: TGTGCCAGCAGCTCCCGCTGGGGGCTCAATGAGCAGTTCTTC
D: TRBD2; size: few; V: TRBV7-2; J: TRBJ2-7; CDR3: CASSSAGTNSYEQYF; DNA: TGTGCCAGCAGCTCCGCCGGGACTAACTCCTACGAGCAGTACTTC
D: NA; size: NA; V: TRBV18; J: TRBJ1-2; CDR3: CASSPAGSNYGYTF; DNA: TGTGCCAGCTCACCGGCGGGGTCTAACTATGGCTACACCTTC
D: TRBD1; size: NA; V: TRBV2; J: TRBJ2-7; CDR3: CASSDDGDRQYF; DNA: TGTGCCAGCAGTGATGATGGGGACAGGCAGTACTTC
D: TRBD1; size: few; V: TRBV7-9; J: TRBJ1-2; CDR3: CASSSGTGSYGYTF; DNA: TGTGCCAGCAGCTCCGGGACAGGGAGCTATGGCTACACCTTC
D: NA; size: NA; V: TRBV9; J: TRBJ2-3; CDR3: CASSPRPGGTDTQYF; DNA: TGTGCCAGCAGCCCCCGCCCAGGGGGCACAGATACGCAGTATTTT
D: NA; size: few; V: TRBV9; J: TRBJ2-2; CDR3: CASSVAGGNTGELFF; DNA: TGTGCCAGCAGCGTAGCCGGTGGGAACACCGGGGAGCTGTTTTTT
D: NA; size: few; V: TRBV30; J: TRBJ2-7; CDR3: CAWRSRNYEQYF; DNA: TGTGCCTGGAGGAGCAGGAACTACGAGCAGTACTTC
D: TRBD2; size: NA; V: TRBV5-1; J: TRBJ2-3; CDR3: CATRGGSTDTQYF; DNA: TGCGCCACCCGGGGGGGTAGCACAGATACGCAGTATTTT
D: NA; size: few; V: TRBV7-3; J: TRBJ2-3; CDR3: CASSSPPGGTDTQYF; DNA: TGTGCCAGCAGCTCACCCCCAGGGGGCACAGATACGCAGTATTTT
D: NA; size: NA; V: TRBV30; J: TRBJ1-5; CDR3: CAWTGQLNQPQHF; DNA: TGTGCCTGGACCGGACAGCTTAATCAGCCCCAGCATTTT
D: NA; size: few; V: TRBV6-1; J: TRBJ1-5; CDR3: CASSETRGNQPQHF; DNA: TGTGCCAGCAGTGAAACCCGGGGAAATCAGCCCCAGCATTTT
D: TRBD1; size: few; V: TRBV29-1; J: TRBJ2-1; CDR3: CSVGGTGGELPATKQFF; DNA: TGCAGCGTTGGGGGGACAGGGGGCGAGCTACCCGCTACCAAGCAGTTCTTC
D: NA; size: NA; V: TRBV10-3; J: TRBJ2-1; CDR3: CAISIATSYNEQFF; DNA: TGTGCCATCAGTATAGCGACGTCCTACAATGAGCAGTTCTTC
D: NA; size: few; V: TRBV29-1; J: TRBJ2-1; CDR3: CSVVWVDNEQFF; DNA: TGCAGCGTTGTGTGGGTGGACAATGAGCAGTTCTTC
D: TRBD2; size: few; V: TRBV9; J: TRBJ2-1; CDR3: CASSAGLAGSSYNEQFF; DNA: TGTGCCAGCAGCGCGGGACTAGCGGGCAGCTCCTACAATGAGCAGTTCTTC
D: NA; size: NA; V: TRBV28; J: TRBJ1-2; CDR3: CASSLRQYGYTF; DNA: TGTGCCAGCAGTCTTCGACAGTATGGCTACACCTTC
D: TRBD1; size: few; V: TRBV29-1; J: TRBJ1-5; CDR3: CSVQERGQGGNQPQHF; DNA: TGCAGCGTCCAAGAGAGGGGACAGGGGGGCAATCAGCCCCAGCATTTT
D: NA; size: few; V: TRBV4-1; J: TRBJ1-2; CDR3: CASSQVSENYGYTF; DNA: TGCGCCAGCAGCCAAGTCTCAGAGAACTATGGCTACACCTTC
D: TRBD1; size: few; V: TRBV9; J: TRBJ1-1; CDR3: CASSVGQGITEAFF; DNA: TGTGCCAGCAGCGTGGGACAGGGGATCACTGAAGCTTTCTTT
D: NA; size: NA; V: TRBV4-2; J: TRBJ2-1; CDR3: CASSQGPGAGYEQFF; DNA: TGTGCCAGCAGCCAAGGCCCGGGCGCCGGGTATGAGCAGTTCTTC
D: NA; size: few; V: TRBV5-1; J: TRBJ2-7; CDR3: CASSQGSYEQYF; DNA: TGCGCCAGCTCACAGGGCTCCTACGAGCAGTACTTC
D: TRBD1; size: NA; V: TRBV29-1; J: TRBJ1-1; CDR3: CSVVRTGRGRATEAFF; DNA: TGCAGCGTTGTCCGGACAGGACGAGGCCGTGCCACTGAAGCTTTCTTT
D: TRBD2; size: few; V: TRBV19; J: TRBJ2-1; CDR3: CASSNQSRGNNEQFF; DNA: TGTGCCAGTAGTAATCAATCGCGGGGGAACAATGAGCAGTTCTTC
D: NA; size: NA; V: TRBV27; J: TRBJ2-5; CDR3: CASSLSGAPETQYF; DNA: TGTGCCAGCAGTTTATCCGGAGCCCCAGAGACCCAGTACTTC
D: TRBD2; size: NA; V: TRBV4-2; J: TRBJ2-1; CDR3: CASSRGLAEAAYNEQFF; DNA: TGTGCCAGCAGCCGGGGACTAGCGGAAGCGGCGTACAATGAGCAGTTCTTC
D: NA; size: NA; V: TRBV9; J: TRBJ2-5; CDR3: CASSVATPETQYF; DNA: TGTGCCAGCAGCGTAGCTACCCCAGAGACCCAGTACTTC
D: NA; size: few; V: TRBV29-1; J: TRBJ1-2; CDR3: CSVSDGDYGYTF; DNA: TGCAGCGTCTCCGACGGCGACTATGGCTACACCTTC
D: NA; size: NA; V: TRBV18; J: TRBJ2-5; CDR3: CASSPRGEETQYF; DNA: TGTGCCAGCTCACCGCGAGGTGAAGAGACCCAGTACTTC
D: TRBD1; size: few; V: TRBV30; J: TRBJ1-5; CDR3: CAWQTTGVNQPQHF; DNA: TGTGCCTGGCAGACGACAGGGGTCAATCAGCCCCAGCATTTT
D: NA; size: NA; V: TRBV7-9; J: TRBJ2-7; CDR3: CASSAGGSSYEQYF; DNA: TGTGCCAGCAGCGCCGGAGGTTCTTCCTACGAGCAGTACTTC
D: NA; size: few; V: TRBV6-5; J: TRBJ2-2; CDR3: CASSHRGELFF; DNA: TGTGCCAGCAGCCACCGCGGGGAGCTGTTTTTT